What follows are 28 T cell receptor beta chains derived from one specimen sequenced in a study of shared clonotypes between healthy human individuals. Some clones are missing from TCRdb's copy, which holds only in-frame ones; the method was immunoSEQ multiplex PCR. The data contain about 2,200,000 clones, under 95% of them singletons. It was CD45RO-negative cells, positively selected for CCR7, that made up naive CD8 cells, with terminally differentiated effector memory CD45RA+ cells excluded. Sequenced sample: naive CD8+ T cells from PBMCs. Receptor source: a man younger than 35 in good health. Some clones in this sample may be carry-over from other donors' samples.

The chain combines TRBV4-1 with TRBJ2-7; 7 bases align to TRBD1. Germline V lookup: CDR1 MGHRA, CDR2 YSYEKL. V lost 1 base and J lost 2; bases outside the gene matches: 8. This CDR3 is 16 amino acids long. The CDR3 coding sequence is TGCGCCAGCAGCCAAGCGGGACAGCTAGTAACCTACGAGCAGTACTTC. Its protein product is CASSQAGQLVTYEQYF.

The CDR3 reads CASSQQPQGSYGYTF. CDR3 nucleotide sequence: TGCGCCAGCAGCCAACAACCGCAGGGCAGCTATGGCTACACCTTC. The V gene is TRBV4-1, the J gene TRBJ1-2, with a tentative D call TRBD1 (5 bases). Trimming removed 2 bases from V and 4 bases from J, with 14 bases in between. This CDR3 comprises 15 residues. Looked up from germline, CDR1 is MGHRA and CDR2 is YSYEKL.

CDR3 region: CASSESIATRGPPYEQYF. In DNA form, the CDR3 reads TGCGCCAGCAGTGAGTCGATTGCGACTCGCGGTCCTCCCTACGAGCAGTACTTC. The gene calls are TRBV10-1 and TRBJ2-7; no clear D gene. With 0 bases removed from V and 2 bases from J, the gap between germline ends came to 20 bases. CDR3 size: 18 residues. In germline, CDR1 is WNHNN, CDR2 SYGVQD (reference sequence).

V is TRBV19 and J is TRBJ2-1; D is perhaps TRBD2 (6 bases). Between the trimmed V and J ends, which lost 3 bases and 8 bases, there was a span of 8 bases. Germline CDR1 is LNHDA and CDR2 is SQIVND (reference sequence). This CDR3 has 12 residues. The CDR3 DNA sequence: TGTGCCAGTAGTATGACTAGGGATGAGCAGTTCTTC. Translation: CASSMTRDEQFF.

As to this clone: This sample includes further DNA sequences coding for the same CDR3. The CDR3 DNA follows: TGCGCCAGCAGTACTGGGAACGAGCAGTACTTC. Its protein is CASSTGNEQYF. This chain joins TRBV5-1 and TRBJ2-7, with unresolved D. This CDR3 is built from 11 residues. V shed 5 bases and J shed 5 bases, with 8 bases lying between them. Germline V gives CDR1 SGHRS, CDR2 YFSETQ.

This clone was detected a few times. The J gene is TRBJ1-2, the V gene TRBV7-2; possibly TRBD1 for D (5 bases). The germline V gene encodes CDR1 SGHTA and CDR2 FQGNSA. The ends were cut back, 6 bases at V and 0 bases at J, with 20 bases in the middle. CDR3 length equals 17 residues. The CDR3, as DNA: TGTGCCAGCAGTCCGGGTCCAGGGCTGGAAACTAACTATGGCTACACCTTC. It translates to CASSPGPGLETNYGYTF. Using reference TRBV7-2 and TRBJ1-2 for the parts outside the CDR3, the full variable domain is GAGVSQSPSNKVTEKGKDVELRCDPISGHTALYWYRQSLGQGLEFLIYFQGNSAPDKSGLPSDRFSAERTGGSVSTLTIQRTQQEDSAVYLCASSPGPGLETNYGYTFGSGTRLTVV.

This chain uses TRBV30 with TRBJ2-7, with D possibly TRBD2 on 5 matching bases. V was shortened by 0 bases and J by 0 bases, with 9 bases between the two germline ends. Germline CDR1 and CDR2: GTSNPN and SVGIG (reference sequence). The CDR3 runs to 14 residues. CDR3 nucleotide sequence: TGTGCCTGGAGTGTAAGTGGGAGCTCCTACGAGCAGTACTTC. Translated: CAWSVSGSSYEQYF.

This clone showed up just once. V gene TRBV7-8 combines with J gene TRBJ2-7; D ambiguous. From germline, CDR1 is SGHVS and CDR2 FQNEAQ. The CDR3 loop spans 11 amino acids. The ends were cut back, 5 bases at V and 2 bases at J, with 4 bases in the middle. The CDR3 here is CASSDPYEQYF. CDR3 bases: TGTGCCAGCAGCGATCCCTACGAGCAGTACTTC.

This clone was seen only once. The chain joins TRBV10-3 to TRBJ1-2; 8 bases match TRBD1. The length of the CDR3 is 15 residues. Germline lookup yields CDR1 ENHRY and CDR2 SYGVKD. After removal of 0 bases from V and 4 bases from J, the junction contained 4 bases not matched to a gene. The CDR3 here is CAISESRGQGYGYTF. In nucleotides, the CDR3 is TGTGCCATCAGTGAGTCAAGAGGACAGGGCTATGGCTACACCTTC.

This sequence joins TRBV15 and TRBJ1-2, with D possibly TRBD1 on 6 matching bases. Germline loops: CDR1 LNHNV, CDR2 YYDKDF (reference sequence). The CDR3 is 12 residues long. V lost 4 bases and J 8 bases, leaving 11 bases between the germline ends. Here the CDR3 DNA reads TGTGCCACCAGCACGGGGGGCGGGGGCTACACCTTC. The encoded protein is CATSTGGGGYTF.

The chain carries TRBV4-3 and TRBJ1-4; D ambiguous. Per the germline V gene, CDR1 is LGHNA and CDR2 is YSLEER. The CDR3 is 15 amino acids. Trimming took 3 bases from V and 0 from J, leaving 8 bases between them. CDR3 nucleotide sequence: TGCGCCAGCAGCCAGATCACTGCAACTAATGAAAAACTGTTTTTT. It yields the protein CASSQITATNEKLFF.

This chain links TRBV5-1 with TRBJ2-7; TRBD2 aligns across 16 bases. V lost 4 bases to trimming and J lost 7 bases; unmatched junction nucleotides: 5. The CDR3 length is 15 residues. Germline V gene data show CDR1 as SGHRS and CDR2 as YFSETQ. In DNA form, the CDR3 reads TGCGCCAGCAGCACGGGACTAGCGGGAGGGCCGGAGCAGTACTTC. As protein: CASSTGLAGGPEQYF.

The chain carries TRBV15 and TRBJ1-5, with 7 bases fitting TRBD1. Germline lookup yields CDR1 LNHNV and CDR2 YYDKDF (reference sequence). The trim removed 1 base at V and 2 bases at J, leaving 5 bases unmatched. The CDR3 totals 16 residues. CDR3 nucleotides: TGTGCCACCAGCAGAGCGACAGGGATTGGCAATCAGCCCCAGCATTTT. Translated, it gives CATSRATGIGNQPQHF.

The chain links TRBV7-6 to TRBJ2-7; maybe TRBD2 (5 bases). The CDR3 covers 15 residues. The germline CDR1 and CDR2 sequences are SGHVS and FNYEAQ. V was clipped by 0 bases and J by 1 base, with 10 bases between them. Here the CDR3 reads CASSLAAGGSYEQYF. CDR3 sequence (DNA): TGTGCCAGCAGCTTAGCGGCTGGCGGGTCCTACGAGCAGTACTTC.

This chain uses TRBV28 with TRBJ2-1; 7 nucleotides line up with TRBD2. After removal of 1 base from V and 5 bases from J, the junction contained 8 bases not matched to a gene. The CDR3 has 16 amino acids. Looked up from germline, CDR1 is MDHEN and CDR2 is SYDVKM. CDR3 nucleotide sequence: TGTGCCAGCAGTTTATTTTGGCTAGCGGAAAACAATGAGCAGTTCTTC. It encodes CASSLFWLAENNEQFF.

The chain couples TRBV9 to TRBJ2-1; D might be TRBD2 (5 bases). Germline assignment: CDR1 SGDLS and CDR2 YYNGEE. The length of the CDR3 is 15 residues. The V end lost 0 bases, the J end lost 1 base, and 8 bases lay between the germline ends. The CDR3 DNA reads as TGTGCCAGCAGCGTAGACGGGGAATCCTACAATGAGCAGTTCTTC. It is translated as CASSVDGESYNEQFF.

This chain connects TRBV10-1 to TRBJ2-1, with 11 bases aligning to TRBD1. CDR1 is WNHNN and CDR2 is SYGVQD in the germline V gene (reference sequence). J lost 6 bases, V lost 3 bases, and 7 bases had no gene match. The CDR3 sequence is 16 residues long. CDR3 protein: CASSDFGQGAGNEQFF. CDR3 in DNA: TGCGCCAGCAGTGACTTCGGACAGGGGGCTGGCAATGAGCAGTTCTTC.

The V call is TRBV27, the J call TRBJ1-5; 7 positions match TRBD1. Germline CDR1 reads MNHEY; CDR2 reads SMNVEV (reference sequence). The CDR3 is made up of 13 amino acids. The V gene end was trimmed by 8 bases and the J gene end by 4 bases; junction bases not matched to a gene: 5. CDR3 region: CASSDRDNQPQHF. CDR3 in DNA: TGTGCCAGCTCCGACAGGGATAATCAGCCCCAGCATTTT.

This clone was counted between two and nine times. The chain joins TRBV5-6 to TRBJ1-1; 12 bases match TRBD1. V shed 6 bases and J 10 bases; nucleotides not matched to a gene: 10. CDR3 size: 14 residues. CDR1 is SGHDT, CDR2 YYEEEE, per germline. The CDR3 loop reads CASNAGQGAPGAFF. The CDR3 bases are TGTGCCAGCAACGCGGGACAGGGGGCGCCGGGAGCTTTCTTT.

The table lists this clone with a few counts. The V call is TRBV5-6, the J call TRBJ2-7, with 9 bases fitting TRBD2. The CDR3 is 14 amino acids. Germline V gene sequence: CDR1 SGHDT, CDR2 YYEEEE. Germline trimming cut 2 bases from V and 3 bases from J; bases unmatched to any gene: 3. The CDR3 spells CASSLGTSYYEQYF. Written as DNA, the CDR3 is TGTGCCAGCAGCTTAGGGACTAGCTACTACGAGCAGTACTTC.

This sequence joins TRBV5-5 and TRBJ2-7; 15 bases line up with TRBD2. Germline V gives CDR1 SGHKS, CDR2 YYEKEE (reference sequence). J lost 3 bases, V lost 9 bases, and 7 bases had no gene match. The CDR3 is 15 residues long. CDR3 loop: CATGTSGRTIYEQYF. In DNA form, the CDR3 reads TGTGCCACCGGGACTAGCGGGAGGACCATCTACGAGCAGTACTTC.

This chain connects TRBV7-7 to TRBJ2-1; 16 positions agree with TRBD2. CDR3 length: 15 residues. Germline V CDR1 and CDR2: SSHAT, FNYEAQ (reference sequence). Unmatched junction bases numbered 3, after V lost 4 bases and J lost 9 bases. The DNA for the CDR3 is TGTGCCAGCAGCTGGGGGACTAGCGGGAGGGGTGAGCAGTTCTTC. Its translation is CASSWGTSGRGEQFF.

The chain employs TRBV27 and TRBJ2-3, with 7 bases lining up with TRBD1. Germline V gene data show CDR1 as MNHEY and CDR2 as SMNVEV (reference sequence). After removal of 5 bases from V and 0 bases from J, the junction contained 8 bases not matched to a gene. This CDR3 has 16 residues. CDR3 region: CASSPRDRSSTDTQYF. For the CDR3, the DNA is TGTGCCAGCAGTCCCCGGGACAGATCTAGCACAGATACGCAGTATTTT.

The rearrangement joins TRBV28 to TRBJ2-5, with TRBD2 identical over 12 bases. Per the germline V gene, CDR1 is MDHEN and CDR2 is SYDVKM. J was trimmed by 6 bases and V by 5 bases; bases with no gene match: 7. The CDR3 runs to 15 residues. The chain's CDR3 is CASSPGLAGHKTQYF. For the CDR3, the DNA is TGTGCCAGCAGTCCCGGACTAGCGGGACATAAGACCCAGTACTTC. Combining the CDR3 with reference TRBV28 and TRBJ2-5 gives the whole variable domain DVKVTQSSRYLVKRTGEKVFLECVQDMDHENMFWYRQDPGLGLRLIYFSYDVKMKEKGDIPEGYSVSREKKERFSLILESASTNQTSMYLCASSPGLAGHKTQYFGPGTRLLVL.

The chain combines TRBV5-1 with TRBJ1-2; D possibly corresponds to TRBD1 (6 bases). V lost 3 bases to trimming and J lost 0 bases, with 15 bases between them. Germline V lookup: CDR1 SGHRS, CDR2 YFSETQ. The CDR3 is 16 amino acids. For the CDR3, the DNA is TGCGCCAGCAGCTCCCCAACTGACAGGCCTAACTATGGCTACACCTTC. As protein: CASSSPTDRPNYGYTF.

The sample holds a few counts of this clone. The rearrangement joins TRBV7-6 to TRBJ2-7; 7 bases are shared with TRBD1. The V segment lost 2 bases and the J segment 0 bases; nucleotides outside the gene matches: 4. The germline V gene has CDR1 SGHVS and CDR2 FNYEAQ. The CDR3 covers 15 residues. CDR3 sequence reads: CASSLSTGLSYEQYF. CDR3 bases: TGTGCCAGCAGCTTATCGACAGGGCTCTCCTACGAGCAGTACTTC. Drawing the rest from reference TRBV7-6 and TRBJ2-7, the complete variable domain is GAGVSQSPRYKVTKRGQDVALRCDPISGHVSLYWYRQALGQGPEFLTYFNYEAQQDKSGLPNDRFSAERPEGSISTLTIQRTEQRDSAMYRCASSLSTGLSYEQYFGPGTRLTVT.

The V and J genes are TRBV7-2 and TRBJ2-1, with 9 nucleotides matching TRBD2. Germline V CDR1 and CDR2: SGHTA, FQGNSA. V lost 5 bases, J lost 9 bases, and 14 bases stayed unmatched. The CDR3 has 16 residues. The CDR3 DNA follows: TGTGCCAGCAGCAACCTTACCCTAGCGGGGTCGGGTGAGCAGTTCTTC. Encoded protein: CASSNLTLAGSGEQFF.

This chain links TRBV28 with TRBJ1-2; D is unresolved. The CDR3 runs to 13 residues. V gave up 6 bases and J gave up 4 bases, with 12 bases separating them. The V gene's germline CDR1 is MDHEN and CDR2 SYDVKM. The CDR3 sequence is CASRPENPYGYTF. The CDR3 DNA reads TGTGCCAGCAGACCAGAGAACCCCTATGGCTACACCTTC.